The entry that follows covers one T cell receptor (beta chain) sequence. Its cognate antigen is unknown. The entry originates in a study of T cell repertoires in cytomegalovirus infection. Across the study: Public TCR beta signatures marked donors with CMV infection and the matching HLA.

The CDR3 has 15 residues. From germline, CDR1 is ENHRY and CDR2 SYGVKD. V lost 3 bases to trimming and J lost 3 bases, with 14 bases between them. TCRdb re-analysed the reads in MiXCR, keeping a single row per CDR3 protein. The profile shows roughly 720,000 distinct CDR3 sequences, 35% of them singletons. Study-level findings and limits: CMV-specific HLA-C-restricted TCR beta clonotypes dominated the ex vivo response.

V and J are TRBV10-3 and TRBJ1-1; D remains unclear. Input material: PBMCs. The TCR sequence derives from a human donor in good health (CMV status not recorded). Some clones in this sample may be carry-over from other donors' samples. The CDR3, as DNA: TGTGCCATCAGTGATGCGGTGGTACGGCACACTGAAGCTTTCTTT. It codes for CAISDAVVRHTEAFF.